This T cell receptor (beta chain) was documented in a study of OX40 agonist ivuxolimab in advanced cancers. Study information: Dosing consisted of intravenous ivuxolimab at 0.01 to 10 mg/kg every 2 weeks. Patients assigned to dose escalation were diagnosed with hepatocellular carcinoma, melanoma, renal cell or head and neck cancer.

Profiling relied on immunoSEQ multiplex PCR, and the TCRdb table lists in-frame clones only, not all of them. The sample has roughly 5,100 clones; 66% are singletons. Study-wide results and caveats: Which antigen the expanded peripheral T cells recognized is unknown. Some patients who did not respond also had low normalized T-cell clonal expansion.

V lost 3 bases to trimming and J lost 15 bases; unmatched junction nucleotides: 8. The CDR3 length is 13 residues. Germline CDR1 reads LNHDA; CDR2 reads SQIVND (reference sequence). Turning to this clone: The antigen is undetermined.

The chain is built from TRBV19 and TRBJ2-1; 10 bases match TRBD2. Specimen: CD4+ or CD8+ T cells sorted from blood, collected in a trial of the OX40 agonist ivuxolimab. The TCR originated in an adult with an advanced solid tumor such as melanoma, head and neck, liver or kidney cancer. CDR3 in amino acids: CASSMGLAGVGFF. As DNA, the CDR3 is TGTGCCAGTAGTATGGGTCTAGCGGGGGTTGGGTTCTTC.